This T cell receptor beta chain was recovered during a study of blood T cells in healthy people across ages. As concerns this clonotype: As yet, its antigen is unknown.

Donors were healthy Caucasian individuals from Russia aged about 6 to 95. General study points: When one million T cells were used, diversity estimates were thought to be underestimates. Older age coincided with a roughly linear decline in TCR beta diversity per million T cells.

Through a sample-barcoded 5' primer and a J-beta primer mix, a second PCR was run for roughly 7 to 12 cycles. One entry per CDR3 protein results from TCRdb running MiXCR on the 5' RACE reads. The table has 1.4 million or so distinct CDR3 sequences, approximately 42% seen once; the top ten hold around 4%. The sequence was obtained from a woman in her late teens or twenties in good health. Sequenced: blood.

In DNA form, the CDR3 reads TGCGCCAGCAGCCAAGAGGGGAGGGGAGAACCCCTCCACTTT. It encodes CASSQEGRGEPLHF. This sequence joins TRBV4-1 and TRBJ1-6; a weak D match, TRBD1 (5 bases). Trimming took off 0 bases at V and 12 bases at J, with 12 bases between the two ends. The CDR3 is 14 residues long. Germline loops: CDR1 MGHRA, CDR2 YSYEKL.